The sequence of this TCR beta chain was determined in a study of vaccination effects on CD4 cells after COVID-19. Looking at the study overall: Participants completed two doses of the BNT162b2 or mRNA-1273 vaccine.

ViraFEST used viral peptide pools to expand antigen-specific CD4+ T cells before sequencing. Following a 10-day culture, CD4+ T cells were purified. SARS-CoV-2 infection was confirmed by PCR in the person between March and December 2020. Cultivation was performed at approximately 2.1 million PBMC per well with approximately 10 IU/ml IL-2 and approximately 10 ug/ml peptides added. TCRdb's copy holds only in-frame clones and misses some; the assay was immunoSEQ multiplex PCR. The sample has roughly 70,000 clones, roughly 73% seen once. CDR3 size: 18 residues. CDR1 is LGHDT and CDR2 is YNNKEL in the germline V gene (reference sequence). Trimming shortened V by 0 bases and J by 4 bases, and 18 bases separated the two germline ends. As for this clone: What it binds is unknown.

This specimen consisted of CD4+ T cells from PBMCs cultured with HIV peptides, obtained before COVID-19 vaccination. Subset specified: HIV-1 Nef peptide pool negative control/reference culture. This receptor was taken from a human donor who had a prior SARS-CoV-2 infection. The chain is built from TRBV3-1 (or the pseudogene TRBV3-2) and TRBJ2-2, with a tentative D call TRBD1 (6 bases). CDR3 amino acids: CASSQEGLRAGATGELFF. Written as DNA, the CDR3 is TGTGCCAGCAGCCAAGAAGGTCTGAGGGCAGGGGCCACCGGGGAGCTGTTTTTT.